These 32 T cell receptor beta chains share one sample of origin, sequenced in a study of cytomegalovirus exposure and HLA in healthy donors (dated by TCRdb to about 2017). The library was generated by the immunoSEQ multiplex PCR assay. TCRdb took this table from immuneACCESS and kept in-frame rearrangements with V and J called. Such tables lack part of the clones; where checked against another copy, unresolved V genes explain under half of the gap, and the rest is unexplained. In all, the sample holds some 90,000 clones, and approximately 96% of those were seen once. Roughly 0.82% of the sample goes to the ten largest clones. Sequencing was done on a sample of PBMCs. Every receptor here comes from a man aged 18 to 30 in good health and CMV-seronegative.

The rearrangement links TRBV30 to TRBJ1-5; no definite D call. This CDR3 has 13 amino acids. V lost 5 bases and J 9 bases, leaving 17 bases between the germline ends. CDR1 and CDR2 (germline): GTSNPN, SVGIG (reference sequence). This CDR3 reads CAWGVDGRWPQHF. CDR3 nucleotides: TGTGCCTGGGGGGTTGACGGGAGATGGCCCCAGCATTTT.

This clone was seen a handful of times. CDR3 in DNA: TGTGCCAGCGGCGCCGGGACTCTAAACAATGAGCAGTTCTTC. Amino acid sequence: CASGAGTLNNEQFF. The chain joins TRBV27 to TRBJ2-1; tentative D call: TRBD2 (6 bases). Trimming left V 8 bases short and J 5 bases short, with 16 bases between. The CDR3 runs to 14 residues. Germline CDR1 reads MNHEY; CDR2 reads SMNVEV (reference sequence).

The V call is TRBV6-6, the J call TRBJ2-7; 7 bases fit TRBD1. Trimming removed 5 bases from V and 6 bases from J; junction bases left unmatched: 4. The CDR3 covers 12 residues. Germline V CDR1 and CDR2: MNHNY, SVGAGI (reference sequence). The CDR3 loop reads CASSRQGGEQYV. In DNA form, the CDR3 reads TGTGCCAGCAGTAGACAGGGTGGCGAGCAGTACGTC.

The chain recombines TRBV19 with TRBJ1-5; 8 bases line up with TRBD1. Germline V CDR1 and CDR2: LNHDA, SQIVND (reference sequence). Trimming removed 6 bases from V and 0 bases from J; junction bases left unmatched: 7. This CDR3 has 16 amino acids. CDR3 loop: CASRGGQDYSNQPQHF. Written as DNA, the CDR3 is TGTGCCAGTAGAGGGGGACAGGATTATAGCAATCAGCCCCAGCATTTT.

J is TRBJ2-4 and V is TRBV6-5, with TRBD1 identical over 7 bases. V was clipped by 6 bases and J by 0 bases; unmatched bases: 5. The length of the CDR3 is 15 residues. Germline V CDR1 and CDR2: MNHEY, SVGAGI. As DNA, the CDR3 is TGTGCCAGCAGGGGGACAGCGCTAGCCAAAAACATTCAGTACTTC. This codes for CASRGTALAKNIQYF.

The CDR3 here is CASSPTHTTYEQYF. The DNA of the CDR3 is TGTGCCAGCTCACCGACACATACAACCTACGAGCAGTACTTC. The V and J genes are TRBV18 and TRBJ2-7; D gene uncertain. This CDR3 region has 14 residues. The germline CDR1 and CDR2 sequences are KGHSH and LQKENI. Between the trimmed V and J ends, which lost 3 bases and 2 bases, there was a span of 11 bases.

The chain is built from TRBV5-4 and TRBJ2-1, with TRBD2 matching 7 bases. Germline V gene data show CDR1 as SGHNT and CDR2 as YYREEE (reference sequence). V shed 4 bases, J shed 7 bases, and the junction held 5 bases outside the gene matches. The CDR3 is 13 amino acids. This CDR3 is CASSPRGYNEQFF. CDR3 in DNA: TGTGCCAGCAGCCCGCGGGGGTATAATGAGCAGTTCTTC.

This clone has a single count. This chain uses TRBV7-8 with TRBJ2-5; D gene uncertain. CDR1 is SGHVS and CDR2 is FQNEAQ in the germline V gene. The CDR3 length is 14 residues. Deletions cut 2 bases from V and 2 bases from J, with 9 bases between. The CDR3 spells CASSLYAGQETQYF. The CDR3 bases are TGTGCCAGCAGCTTATACGCAGGTCAAGAGACCCAGTACTTC.

The J gene is TRBJ2-1, the V gene TRBV18, with 9 bases aligning to TRBD2. The junction had 13 bases not matched to a gene; V was cut back by 0 bases and J by 7 bases. The CDR3 runs 18 residues. The V gene's germline CDR1 is KGHSH and CDR2 LQKENI. The CDR3 DNA follows: TGTGCCAGCTCACCACCGAACTCTCTAGCGGGAAATAAAAATGAGCAGTTCTTC. It encodes CASSPPNSLAGNKNEQFF.

J is TRBJ1-1 and V is TRBV10-1; D remains unclear. Germline lookup yields CDR1 WNHNN and CDR2 SYGVQD (reference sequence). The CDR3 runs to 17 residues. V shed 3 bases and J shed 4 bases, with 21 bases lying between them. DNA of the CDR3: TGCGCCAGCAGTGATTCGGGATCTATGGGAGTGGGCACTGAAGCTTTCTTT. Its translation is CASSDSGSMGVGTEAFF.

In DNA form, the CDR3 reads TGCGCCAGCAGCCAAGTTGGGACAGGGGCAGATACGCAGTATTTT. This encodes CASSQVGTGADTQYF. The chain uses TRBV4-1 and TRBJ2-3, with 10 bases matching TRBD1. With 1 base clipped from V and 4 bases from J, the junction kept 2 bases outside the gene matches. There are 15 residues in the CDR3. Germline V gives CDR1 MGHRA, CDR2 YSYEKL.

This chain uses TRBV15 with TRBJ1-4, with unresolved D. The CDR3 has 15 amino acids. Trimming cost V 4 bases and J 0 bases, with 9 bases left between them. Germline CDR1 and CDR2: LNHNV and YYDKDF (reference sequence). CDR3 sequence reads: CATSKILPTNEKLFF. Here the CDR3 DNA reads TGTGCCACCAGCAAGATACTCCCAACTAATGAAAAACTGTTTTTT.

The chain recombines TRBV11-3 with TRBJ2-3; the D gene is possibly TRBD2 (6 bases). The V gene's germline CDR1 is SGHNT and CDR2 YENEEA. V was cut by 4 bases and J by 2 bases, with 10 bases left in between. CDR3 length: 14 residues. CDR3 residues: CASSYRDSTDTQYF. The CDR3 DNA reads TGTGCCAGCAGCTATCGGGACTCCACAGATACGCAGTATTTT.

CDR3 DNA sequence: TGTGCCAGCAGTGAAGGCAACCTGAAGAGGCGAGATACGCAGTATTTT. Translating gives CASSEGNLKRRDTQYF. V usage is TRBV2 and J usage is TRBJ2-3, with unresolved D. Germline V gene sequence: CDR1 SNHLY, CDR2 FYNNEI. Trimming took 1 base from V and 5 from J, leaving 16 bases between them. This CDR3 is built from 16 residues.

The rearrangement links TRBV28 to TRBJ1-2, with D possibly TRBD1 on 6 matching bases. The CDR3 covers 15 residues. The V end lost 7 bases, the J end lost 6 bases, and 21 bases lay between the germline ends. From germline, CDR1 is MDHEN and CDR2 SYDVKM. Here the CDR3 reads CASTFIGGEEHGYTF. CDR3 DNA sequence: TGTGCCAGCACCTTTATAGGGGGGGAGGAGCATGGCTACACCTTC.

This sequence joins TRBV27 and TRBJ2-7, with D perhaps matching TRBD2 (5 bases). Germline values: CDR1 MNHEY, CDR2 SMNVEV (reference sequence). The CDR3 is made up of 13 amino acids. Between the trimmed V and J ends, which lost 4 bases and 2 bases, there was a span of 9 bases. In DNA, the CDR3 is TGTGCCAGCAGTTACGGAGGACCCTACGAGCAGTACTTC. This gives the protein CASSYGGPYEQYF.

This chain connects TRBV6-5 to TRBJ2-2; tentatively, D is TRBD2 (7 bases). V shed 2 bases and J shed 5 bases, with 12 bases lying between them. Germline CDR1 and CDR2: MNHEY and SVGAGI. This CDR3 is built from 15 residues. The CDR3 loop reads CASSYRGAGTGELFF. The CDR3 DNA sequence: TGTGCCAGCAGTTACCGGGGGGCGGGAACCGGGGAGCTGTTTTTT.

With respect to this clone: One end of the junction does not line up with germline, which may come from a read error. This sequence joins TRBV13 and TRBJ1-1; D unclear. Germline V gene lookup returns CDR1 PRHDT and CDR2 FYEKMQ (reference sequence). This CDR3 region has 18 residues. The CDR3 here is CANSLVAGWITMNTEAFF. DNA for the CDR3: TGTGCCAACAGCTTAGTAGCCGGTTGGATAACTATGAACACTGAAGCTTTCTTT. Supplemented by reference TRBV13 and TRBJ1-1, the full variable domain reads AAGVIQSPRHLIKEKRETATLKCYPIPRHDTVYWYQQGPGQDPQFLISFYEKMQSDKGSIPDRFSAQQFSDYHSELNMSSLELGDSALYFCANSLVAGWITMNTEAFFGQGTRLTVV.

Comments on this clone: Relative to the germline gene, one junction end is altered; a read error may explain this. The chain is built from TRBV2 and TRBJ1-1, with D maybe TRBD1 (5 bases). CDR1 and CDR2 (germline): SNHLY, FYNNEI. The CDR3 sequence is 14 residues long. The CDR3 sequence is CASSEGRGNTEAFF. The CDR3 coding sequence is TGTGCCAGCAGCGAAGGGAGGGGTAACACTGAAGCTTTCTTT.

The chain recombines TRBV6-5 with TRBJ2-1; possible D gene TRBD2, 6 bases. The germline V gene has CDR1 MNHEY and CDR2 SVGAGI. Trimming took 7 bases from V and 6 from J, leaving 19 bases between them. The CDR3 totals 15 residues. The CDR3 sequence: CASTPDGGRGNEQFF. The CDR3 DNA reads as TGTGCCAGCACTCCCGACGGGGGAAGGGGCAATGAGCAGTTCTTC.

The chain carries TRBV5-4 and TRBJ2-7; TRBD2 agrees at 10 bases. Germline V gives CDR1 SGHNT, CDR2 YYREEE (reference sequence). CDR3 size: 15 residues. Germline trimming cut 5 bases from V and 3 bases from J; bases unmatched to any gene: 8. CDR3 bases: TGTGCCAGCAGACCTGGACTAGCGGAACACTACGAGCAGTACTTC. Translating it yields CASRPGLAEHYEQYF.

The V gene is TRBV27, the J gene TRBJ2-3; TRBD1 might be the D (6 bases). Germline V lookup: CDR1 MNHEY, CDR2 SMNVEV (reference sequence). V was cut by 5 bases and J by 5 bases, with 23 bases left in between. The CDR3 totals 17 residues. CDR3 protein: CASSQPTNQGFEDTQYF. For the CDR3, the DNA is TGTGCCAGCAGTCAACCGACCAACCAGGGGTTTGAAGATACGCAGTATTTT.

The V and J genes are TRBV6-6 and TRBJ2-5; tentative D call: TRBD1 (6 bases). The last part of the DNA fits TRBJ2-7 better; the J call may be wrong. Germline lookup yields CDR1 MNHNY and CDR2 SVGAGI (reference sequence). This CDR3 has 14 amino acids. CDR3 nucleotides: TGTGCCAGCAGTAAAAAGGGGGATCCCTACGAGCAGTACTTC. It specifies CASSKKGDPYEQYF.

The chain recombines TRBV28 with TRBJ2-3, with D perhaps TRBD1 (6 bases). This CDR3 region has 15 residues. Germline loops: CDR1 MDHEN, CDR2 SYDVKM. The V end lost 6 bases, the J end lost 1 base, and 14 bases lay between the germline ends. The CDR3 nucleotides read TGTGCCAGCAGGGGCACAGGGAAAGGCACAGATACGCAGTATTTT. This codes for CASRGTGKGTDTQYF.

The rearrangement joins TRBV18 to TRBJ1-3, with D perhaps matching TRBD1 (6 bases). The CDR3 has 19 amino acids. Trimming removed 2 bases from V and 4 bases from J, with 24 bases in between. The germline V gene encodes CDR1 KGHSH and CDR2 LQKENI. For the CDR3, the DNA is TGTGCCAGCTCACCATTTCCCCGGACCGAGGGGGACCAGGGAAACACCATATATTTT. This codes for CASSPFPRTEGDQGNTIYF.

The chain carries TRBV30 and TRBJ1-6; 7 bases map to TRBD1. Trimming cost V 1 base and J 7 bases; bases outside gene matches: 4. The CDR3 totals 14 residues. Germline CDR1 is GTSNPN and CDR2 is SVGIG (reference sequence). The CDR3 region has the DNA TGTGCCTGGAGTGGAGGGACAGTCAATTCACCCCTCCACTTT. It encodes CAWSGGTVNSPLHF.

This chain uses TRBV11-3 with TRBJ2-2; D is possibly TRBD2 (6 bases). The CDR3 contains 15 residues. Looked up from germline, CDR1 is SGHNT and CDR2 is YENEEA. Deletions cut 1 base from V and 8 bases from J, with 14 bases between. The CDR3 sequence is CASSLGTRETGELFF. In nucleotides, the CDR3 is TGTGCCAGCAGCTTAGGGACCCGGGAGACTGGGGAGCTGTTTTTT.

J is TRBJ1-3 and V is TRBV2, with D possibly being TRBD1 (5 bases). The CDR3 is made up of 18 amino acids. Germline-derived CDR1 and CDR2 are SNHLY and FYNNEI. Trimming stripped 4 bases from V and 0 bases from J, with 19 bases between. The CDR3 protein is CASSGFLGGIPSGNTIYF. The CDR3 DNA reads TGTGCCAGCAGTGGATTTTTGGGGGGGATCCCCTCTGGAAACACCATATATTTT. Filled out from reference TRBV2 and TRBJ1-3, the complete variable domain reads EPEVTQTPSHQVTQMGQEVILRCVPISNHLYFYWYRQILGQKVEFLVSFYNNEISEKSEIFDDQFSVERPDGSNFTLKIRSTKLEDSAMYFCASSGFLGGIPSGNTIYFGEGSWLTVV.

The rearrangement uses TRBV12-5 and TRBJ2-7; D might be TRBD2 (5 bases). Trimming cost V 4 bases and J 3 bases, with 10 bases left between them. Germline assignment: CDR1 LGHNT and CDR2 FRNRAP. This CDR3 is 13 amino acids long. CDR3 coding DNA: TGTGCTAGTGGTTCCGAGGGCCTCTACGAGCAGTACGTC. Translating gives CASGSEGLYEQYV.

The gene calls are TRBV7-6 and TRBJ1-5, with 8 bases fitting TRBD1. Unmatched junction bases numbered 9, after V lost 5 bases and J lost 6 bases. This CDR3 has 15 residues. Germline CDR1 SGHVS, CDR2 FNYEAQ. The CDR3 is CASSPNRGKGQPQHF. The CDR3 DNA is TGTGCCAGCAGCCCCAACAGGGGGAAAGGTCAGCCCCAGCATTTT.

The rearrangement links TRBV19 to TRBJ2-1; possible D gene TRBD2, 6 bases. The V gene's germline CDR1 is LNHDA and CDR2 SQIVND (reference sequence). The CDR3 runs to 12 residues. With 0 bases removed from V and 9 bases from J, the gap between germline ends came to 6 bases. The CDR3 loop reads CASSIEEGEQFF. The CDR3 nucleotides are TGTGCCAGTAGTATAGAGGAGGGTGAGCAGTTCTTC.

This chain uses TRBV10-3 with TRBJ2-3; 11 nucleotides agree with TRBD2. This CDR3 has 16 residues. Germline assignment: CDR1 ENHRY and CDR2 SYGVKD. V dropped 5 bases and J dropped 2; count of bases not matched to a gene: 6. The CDR3 sequence is CAISPTTSGVTDTQYF. In DNA, the CDR3 is TGTGCCATCAGTCCCACGACTAGCGGGGTCACAGATACGCAGTATTTT.